The 9 T cell receptor beta chains listed next were all sequenced from one sample in a study of radiotherapy plus CTLA-4 blockade in lung cancer. The repertoire was sequenced with immunoSEQ multiplex PCR; TCRdb's copy has only in-frame clones and lacks some. The table shows tens of thousands of clones, with 75% to 85% occurring only once. This specimen was peripheral blood, taken from a patient treated with radiotherapy plus ipilimumab. Receptors originate from a human donor with non-small cell lung cancer who had a partial response to radiotherapy plus ipilimumab.

This clone was seen a few times. The chain uses TRBV6-6 and TRBJ2-2; 7 positions agree with TRBD2. Germline V gene lookup returns CDR1 MNHNY and CDR2 SVGAGI (reference sequence). The CDR3 covers 16 residues. The J segment lost 1 base and the V segment lost 0 bases, leaving 2 bases of the junction unmatched. DNA of the CDR3: TGTGCCAGCAGTTACTCCCGGGGGGAGAACACCGGGGAGCTGTTTTTT. Protein sequence: CASSYSRGENTGELFF.

This chain connects TRBV4-3 to TRBJ2-5, with a possible D match to TRBD2 (5 bases). Germline CDR1 LGHNA, CDR2 YSLEER. The CDR3 length is 15 residues. V shed 0 bases and J shed 3 bases, with 11 bases lying between them. As DNA, the CDR3 is TGCGCCAGCAGCCAAGATAAGGGAGAGAAAGAGACCCAGTACTTC. Amino acids: CASSQDKGEKETQYF.

This clone was detected only a few times. The V gene is TRBV9, the J gene TRBJ2-5, with D maybe TRBD1 (5 bases). The DNA end lines up better with TRBJ2-7; the J call may be wrong. This CDR3 is built from 14 residues. From germline, CDR1 is SGDLS and CDR2 YYNGEE. CDR3 sequence (DNA): TGTGCCAGCAGCGTAGGAGACAGAACCTACGAGCAGTACTTC. Residues: CASSVGDRTYEQYF.

This clone was observed a few times. The CDR3 protein is CASSLGGGTQYF. CDR3 DNA sequence: TGTGCCAGCAGCTTAGGGGGGGGCACGCAGTATTTT. This chain links TRBV7-2 with TRBJ2-3; maybe TRBD2 (7 bases). Germline V gene sequence: CDR1 SGHTA, CDR2 FQGNSA. The CDR3 runs 12 residues. V was shortened by 1 base and J by 9 bases, with 8 bases between the two germline ends.

This clone was detected only once. The rearrangement uses TRBV19 and TRBJ1-6; no clear D. V gave up 11 bases and J gave up 5 bases, with 10 bases separating them. The CDR3 is made up of 12 amino acids. Germline V gene data show CDR1 as LNHDA and CDR2 as SQIVND (reference sequence). The CDR3 coding sequence is TGTGCCTCGAGGTGGAATAATTCACCCCTCCACTTT. It translates to CASRWNNSPLHF.

The sample holds many counts of this clone. The gene calls are TRBV10-2 and TRBJ1-5; a possible D gene is TRBD1 (5 bases). The V and J ends lost 8 bases and 0 bases respectively, with 8 bases between them. CDR3 length: 13 amino acids. Germline V lookup: CDR1 WSHSY, CDR2 SAAADI. The CDR3 spells CASRGHSNQPQHF. The DNA for the CDR3 is TGCGCCAGCCGTGGACATAGCAATCAGCCCCAGCATTTT.

This clone was found a few times. This sequence joins TRBV10-3 and TRBJ2-7; 9 positions agree with TRBD1. Trimming cost V 6 bases and J 3 bases; bases outside gene matches: 9. The CDR3 length is 15 residues. Germline values: CDR1 ENHRY, CDR2 SYGVKD. The CDR3 DNA reads as TGTGCCATCAGAAAAAAACAGGGGGCGGACTACGAGCAGTACTTC. Translating gives CAIRKKQGADYEQYF.

The chain couples TRBV5-4 to TRBJ2-2; possible D gene TRBD2, 6 bases. Germline V gives CDR1 SGHNT, CDR2 YYREEE (reference sequence). Between the trimmed V and J ends, which lost 4 bases and 4 bases, there was a span of 14 bases. This CDR3 spans 15 amino acids. The CDR3 region is CASSIGSGVTGELFF. The CDR3 DNA reads as TGTGCCAGCAGCATTGGGTCGGGGGTCACCGGGGAGCTGTTTTTT. The variable domain in full, completed from reference TRBV5-4 and TRBJ2-2, reads ETGVTQSPTHLIKTRGQQVTLRCSSQSGHNTVSWYQQALGQGPQFIFQYYREEENGRGNFPPRFSGLQFPNYSSELNVNALELDDSALYLCASSIGSGVTGELFFGEGSRLTVL.

The genes are TRBV7-6 and TRBJ2-7; 8 bases map to TRBD1. The germline CDR1 and CDR2 sequences are SGHVS and FNYEAQ. The CDR3 consists of 15 residues. After removal of 3 bases from V and 6 bases from J, the junction contained 10 bases not matched to a gene. CDR3 region: CASSFLVQGASEQYF. The CDR3 DNA reads as TGTGCCAGCAGCTTTCTGGTGCAGGGGGCGAGCGAGCAGTACTTC.